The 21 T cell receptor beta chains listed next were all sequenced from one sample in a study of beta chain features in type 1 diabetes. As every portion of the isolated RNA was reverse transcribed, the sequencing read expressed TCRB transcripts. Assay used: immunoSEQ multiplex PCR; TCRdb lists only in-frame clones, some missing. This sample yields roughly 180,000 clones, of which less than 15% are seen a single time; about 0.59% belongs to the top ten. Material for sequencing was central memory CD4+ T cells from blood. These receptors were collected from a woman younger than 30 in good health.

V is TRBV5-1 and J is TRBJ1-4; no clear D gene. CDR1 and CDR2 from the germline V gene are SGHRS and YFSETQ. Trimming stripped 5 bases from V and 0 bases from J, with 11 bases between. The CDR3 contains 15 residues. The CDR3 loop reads CASRVLGATNEKLFF. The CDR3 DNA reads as TGCGCCAGCAGGGTATTGGGAGCAACTAATGAAAAACTGTTTTTT.

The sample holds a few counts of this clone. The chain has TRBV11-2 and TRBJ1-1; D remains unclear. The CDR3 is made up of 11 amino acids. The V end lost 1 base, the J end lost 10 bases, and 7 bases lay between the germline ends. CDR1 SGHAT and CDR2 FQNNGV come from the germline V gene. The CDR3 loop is CASSLGVRAFF. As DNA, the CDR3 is TGTGCCAGCAGCTTAGGAGTAAGAGCTTTCTTT.

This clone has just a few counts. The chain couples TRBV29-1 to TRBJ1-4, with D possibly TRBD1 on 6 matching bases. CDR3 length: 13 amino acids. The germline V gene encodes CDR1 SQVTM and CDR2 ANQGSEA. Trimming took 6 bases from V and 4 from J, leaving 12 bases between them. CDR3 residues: CSVSGTLNEKLFF. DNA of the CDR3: TGCAGCGTATCCGGGACACTTAATGAAAAACTGTTTTTT.

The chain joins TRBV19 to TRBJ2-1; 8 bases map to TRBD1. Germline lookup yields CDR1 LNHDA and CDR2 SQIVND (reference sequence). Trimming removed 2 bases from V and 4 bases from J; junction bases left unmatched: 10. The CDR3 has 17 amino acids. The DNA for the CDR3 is TGTGCCAGTAGTATACTATGGGACAGGCGAAATTACAATGAGCAGTTCTTC. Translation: CASSILWDRRNYNEQFF. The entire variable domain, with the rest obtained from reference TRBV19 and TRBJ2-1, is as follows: DGGITQSPKYLFRKEGQNVTLSCEQNLNHDAMYWYRQDPGQGLRLIYYSQIVNDFQKGDIAEGYSVSREKKESFPLTVTSAQKNPTAFYLCASSILWDRRNYNEQFFGPGTRLTVL.

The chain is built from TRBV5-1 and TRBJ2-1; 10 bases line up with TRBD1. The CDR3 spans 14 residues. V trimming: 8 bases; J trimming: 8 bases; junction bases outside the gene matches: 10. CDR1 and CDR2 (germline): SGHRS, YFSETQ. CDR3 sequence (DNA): TGCGCCAGTAATCCGGGACAGGGGTCTGATGAGCAGTTCTTC. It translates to CASNPGQGSDEQFF.

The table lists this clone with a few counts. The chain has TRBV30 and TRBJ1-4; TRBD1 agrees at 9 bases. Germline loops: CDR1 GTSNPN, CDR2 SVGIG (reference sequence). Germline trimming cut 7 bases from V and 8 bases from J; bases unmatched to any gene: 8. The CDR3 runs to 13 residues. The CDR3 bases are TGTGCCTCCCAGGGACAGGGCTACGAAAAACTGTTTTTT. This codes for CASQGQGYEKLFF.

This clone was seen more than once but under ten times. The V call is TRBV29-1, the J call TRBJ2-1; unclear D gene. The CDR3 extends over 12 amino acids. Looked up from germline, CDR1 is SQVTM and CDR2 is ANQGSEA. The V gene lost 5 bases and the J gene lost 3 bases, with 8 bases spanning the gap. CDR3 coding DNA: TGCAGCGTTTATGAGAGCTACAATGAGCAGTTCTTC. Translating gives CSVYESYNEQFF.

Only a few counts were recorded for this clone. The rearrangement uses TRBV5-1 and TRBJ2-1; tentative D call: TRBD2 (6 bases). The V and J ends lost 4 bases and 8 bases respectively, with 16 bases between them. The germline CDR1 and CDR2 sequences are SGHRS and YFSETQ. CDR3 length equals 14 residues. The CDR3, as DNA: TGCGCCAGCAGCCCGGAAAGTACTAGCTATGAGCAGTTCTTC. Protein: CASSPESTSYEQFF.

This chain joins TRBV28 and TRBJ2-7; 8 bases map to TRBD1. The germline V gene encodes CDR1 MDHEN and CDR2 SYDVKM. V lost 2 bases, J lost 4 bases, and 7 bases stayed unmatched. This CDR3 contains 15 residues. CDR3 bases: TGTGCCAGCAGTTTAGGCCGGACAGGGAAATACGAGCAGTACTTC. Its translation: CASSLGRTGKYEQYF.

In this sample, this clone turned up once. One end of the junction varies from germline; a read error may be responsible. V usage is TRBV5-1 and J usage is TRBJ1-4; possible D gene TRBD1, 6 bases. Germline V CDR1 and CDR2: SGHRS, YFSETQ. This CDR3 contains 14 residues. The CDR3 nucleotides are TGTGCCAGCAGCCCAGCCGGGACACCTGAAAAACTGTTTTTT. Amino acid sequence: CASSPAGTPEKLFF.

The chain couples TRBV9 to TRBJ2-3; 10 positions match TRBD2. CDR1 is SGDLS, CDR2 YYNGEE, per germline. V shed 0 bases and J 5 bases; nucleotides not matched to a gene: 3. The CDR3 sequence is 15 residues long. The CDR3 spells CASSVGVAGGDTQYF. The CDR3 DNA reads TGTGCCAGCAGCGTAGGGGTAGCGGGAGGAGATACGCAGTATTTT.

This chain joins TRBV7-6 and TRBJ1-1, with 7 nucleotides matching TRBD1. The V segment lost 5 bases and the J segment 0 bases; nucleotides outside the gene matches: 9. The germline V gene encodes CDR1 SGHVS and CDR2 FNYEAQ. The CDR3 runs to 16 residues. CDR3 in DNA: TGTGCCAGCAGCCCGGGGACAGCTCAGATGAACACTGAAGCTTTCTTT. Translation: CASSPGTAQMNTEAFF.

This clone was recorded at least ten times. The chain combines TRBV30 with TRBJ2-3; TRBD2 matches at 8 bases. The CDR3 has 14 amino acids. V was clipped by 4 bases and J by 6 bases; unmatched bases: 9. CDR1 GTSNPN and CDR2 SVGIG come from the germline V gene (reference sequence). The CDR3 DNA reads TGTGCCTGGATCCTAGCGGGCGTTACCGATACGCAGTATTTT. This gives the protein CAWILAGVTDTQYF. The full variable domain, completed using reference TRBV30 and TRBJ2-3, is SQTIHQWPATLVQPVGSPLSLECTVEGTSNPNLYWYRQAAGRGLQLLFYSVGIGQISSEVPQNLSASRPQDRQFILSSKKLLLSDSGFYLCAWILAGVTDTQYFGPGTRLTVL.

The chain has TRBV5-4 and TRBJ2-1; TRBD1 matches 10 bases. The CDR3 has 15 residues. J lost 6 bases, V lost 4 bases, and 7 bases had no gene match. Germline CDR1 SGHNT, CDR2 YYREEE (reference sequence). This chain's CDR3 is CASSTPGQGSNEQFF. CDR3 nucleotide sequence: TGTGCCAGCAGCACGCCGGGACAGGGGAGCAATGAGCAGTTCTTC.

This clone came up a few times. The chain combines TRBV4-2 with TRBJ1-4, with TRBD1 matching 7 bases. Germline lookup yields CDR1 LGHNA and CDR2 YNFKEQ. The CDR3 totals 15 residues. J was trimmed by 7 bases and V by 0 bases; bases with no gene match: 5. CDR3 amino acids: CASSQERQGSEKLFF. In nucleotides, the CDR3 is TGTGCCAGCAGCCAAGAGCGACAGGGCTCTGAAAAACTGTTTTTT.

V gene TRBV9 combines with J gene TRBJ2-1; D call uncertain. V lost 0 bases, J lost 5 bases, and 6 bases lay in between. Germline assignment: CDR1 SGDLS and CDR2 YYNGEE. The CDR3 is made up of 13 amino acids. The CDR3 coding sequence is TGTGCCAGCAGCGTAGGGTTAGACAATGAGCAGTTCTTC. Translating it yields CASSVGLDNEQFF.

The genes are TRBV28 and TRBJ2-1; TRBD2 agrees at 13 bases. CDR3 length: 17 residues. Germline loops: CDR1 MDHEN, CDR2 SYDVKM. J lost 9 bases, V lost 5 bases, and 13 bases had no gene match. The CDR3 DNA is TGTGCCAGCAGTCTCTCTTTTCCGGGACTAGCGGGAACTGAGCAGTTCTTC. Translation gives CASSLSFPGLAGTEQFF.

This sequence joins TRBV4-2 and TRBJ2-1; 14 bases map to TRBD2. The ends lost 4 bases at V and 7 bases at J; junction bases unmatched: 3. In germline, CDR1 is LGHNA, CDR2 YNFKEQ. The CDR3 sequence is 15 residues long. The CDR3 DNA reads TGTGCCAGCAGCCTGCGACTAGCGGGAGGGAATGAGCAGTTCTTC. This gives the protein CASSLRLAGGNEQFF.

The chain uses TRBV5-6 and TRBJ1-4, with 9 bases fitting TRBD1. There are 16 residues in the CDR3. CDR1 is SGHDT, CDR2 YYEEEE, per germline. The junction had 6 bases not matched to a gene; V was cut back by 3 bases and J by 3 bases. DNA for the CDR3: TGTGCCAGCAGCTGGCGGACAGGGGTCGCTAATGAAAAACTGTTTTTT. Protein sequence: CASSWRTGVANEKLFF.

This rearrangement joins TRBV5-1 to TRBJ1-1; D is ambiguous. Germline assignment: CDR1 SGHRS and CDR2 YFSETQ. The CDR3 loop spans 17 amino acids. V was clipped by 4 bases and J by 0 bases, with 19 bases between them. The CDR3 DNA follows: TGCGCCAGCAGCATGAACCCCGGGAGGTTAATGAACACTGAAGCTTTCTTT. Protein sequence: CASSMNPGRLMNTEAFF.

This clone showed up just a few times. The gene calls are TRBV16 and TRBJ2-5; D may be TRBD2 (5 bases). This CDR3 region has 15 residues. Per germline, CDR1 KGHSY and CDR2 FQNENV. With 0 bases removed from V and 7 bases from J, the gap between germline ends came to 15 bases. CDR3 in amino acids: CASSQSGGRLGTQYF. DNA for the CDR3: TGTGCCAGCAGCCAATCTGGCGGGCGGCTCGGGACCCAGTACTTC.